The 12 T cell receptor beta chains below come from one sample, sequenced in a study of CD8 T cells in Susac syndrome. The RNA, about 0.45 to 1 ug, was put through reverse transcription using random hexamers. In TCRdb, the immunoSEQ multiplex PCR reads were re-called with MiXCR into one record per CDR3 protein. The repertoire consists of about 300,000 distinct CDR3 sequences, with 92% occurring once and the leading ten covering more than 0.06%. Sequenced material: CD4+ T cells from PBMCs. These receptors were collected from a human donor with multiple sclerosis.

This sequence joins TRBV20-1 and TRBJ2-7; D might be TRBD1 (6 bases). This CDR3 region has 14 residues. V was cut by 0 bases and J by 2 bases, with 11 bases left in between. Germline CDR1 reads DFQATT; CDR2 reads SNEGSKA (reference sequence). CDR3 loop: CSARDWGPTYEQYF. The CDR3 bases are TGCAGTGCTAGAGATTGGGGGCCAACCTACGAGCAGTACTTC.

The V call is TRBV19, the J call TRBJ1-2; D is possibly TRBD1 (6 bases). Germline CDR1 reads LNHDA; CDR2 reads SQIVND (reference sequence). Trimming cost V 4 bases and J 8 bases, with 17 bases left between them. The CDR3 spans 14 residues. The CDR3 loop is CASSTRQATSGYTF. Here the CDR3 DNA reads TGTGCCAGTAGTACCAGACAGGCGACTTCAGGCTACACCTTC.

V is TRBV7-9 and J is TRBJ2-5; tentatively, D is TRBD1 or TRBD2 (5 bases each). The germline V gene has CDR1 SEHNR and CDR2 FQNEAQ (reference sequence). V was clipped by 0 bases and J by 1 base, with 12 bases between them. This CDR3 contains 16 residues. The CDR3, as DNA: TGTGCCAGCAGCTTAGCGGGGCAGGGAGCCCAAGAGACCCAGTACTTC. It yields the protein CASSLAGQGAQETQYF.

This sequence joins TRBV5-1 and TRBJ1-1, with D possibly TRBD1 on 6 matching bases. CDR3 length: 14 residues. Germline V gene sequence: CDR1 SGHRS, CDR2 YFSETQ. V was pared by 3 bases and J by 1 base, with 10 bases between. CDR3 region: CASSSSQGNTEAFF. The DNA of the CDR3 is TGCGCCAGCAGCTCTTCACAGGGGAACACTGAAGCTTTCTTT. Using reference TRBV5-1 and TRBJ1-1 for the parts outside the CDR3, the full variable domain is KAGVTQTPRYLIKTRGQQVTLSCSPISGHRSVSWYQQTPGQGLQFLFEYFSETQRNKGNFPGRFSGRQFSNSRSEMNVSTLELGDSALYLCASSSSQGNTEAFFGQGTRLTVV.

The CDR3 coding sequence is TGCGCCAGCAACCCCACAGGGGCTATGGGCACTGAAGCTTTCTTT. Residues: CASNPTGAMGTEAFF. The rearrangement links TRBV5-1 to TRBJ1-1; the match to TRBD1 covers 7 bases. With 6 bases clipped from V and 4 bases from J, the junction kept 12 bases outside the gene matches. Germline V gene sequence: CDR1 SGHRS, CDR2 YFSETQ. This CDR3 spans 15 amino acids.

V gene TRBV19 combines with J gene TRBJ1-5; tentative D call: TRBD1 (5 bases). Trimming cost V 5 bases and J 0 bases, with 20 bases left between them. The length of the CDR3 is 18 residues. Germline CDR1 reads LNHDA; CDR2 reads SQIVND (reference sequence). This chain's CDR3 is CASSSAPIQGYSNQPQHF. The CDR3, as DNA: TGTGCCAGTAGTTCCGCGCCAATTCAGGGTTATAGCAATCAGCCCCAGCATTTT.

This chain connects TRBV12-3 or TRBV12-4 to TRBJ1-1; D possibly corresponds to TRBD1 (6 bases). The CDR3 spans 13 residues. V lost 1 base and J 7 bases, leaving 10 bases between the germline ends. The CDR3 spells CASSLGAGVEAFF. The CDR3 coding sequence is TGTGCCAGCAGTTTAGGGGCAGGGGTTGAAGCTTTCTTT.

This clonotype was seen once. This rearrangement joins TRBV12-3 or TRBV12-4 to TRBJ2-2, with D possibly matching TRBD2 (5 bases). V shed 3 bases and J shed 5 bases, with 7 bases lying between them. The CDR3 is 13 residues long. The CDR3 loop reads CASSFRETGELFF. The DNA for the CDR3 is TGTGCCAGCAGTTTTAGGGAGACCGGGGAGCTGTTTTTT.

This clonotype was detected only once. The chain uses TRBV6-2 or TRBV6-3 and TRBJ2-5; 12 bases fit TRBD2. Germline lookup yields CDR1 MNHEY and CDR2 SVGEGT. This CDR3 region has 14 residues. V trimming: 6 bases; J trimming: 2 bases; junction bases outside the gene matches: 1. CDR3 coding DNA: TGTGCCAGCAGGACTAGCGGGAGACAAGAGACCCAGTACTTC. Translating gives CASRTSGRQETQYF.

This clonotype showed up just a few times. The rearrangement uses TRBV30 and TRBJ1-3; D unresolved. The V and J ends lost 4 bases and 0 bases respectively, with 7 bases between them. The germline V gene has CDR1 GTSNPN and CDR2 SVGIG (reference sequence). The CDR3 spans 13 residues. CDR3: CAWMLTSGNTIYF. CDR3 in DNA: TGTGCCTGGATGTTGACCTCTGGAAACACCATATATTTT.

V is TRBV10-2 and J is TRBJ1-1; 8 nucleotides line up with TRBD1. The germline V gene has CDR1 WSHSY and CDR2 SAAADI. The trim removed 5 bases at V and 3 bases at J, leaving 2 bases unmatched. This CDR3 comprises 13 residues. CDR3 bases: TGCGCCAGCAGTCAGGGGGCGGACACTGAAGCTTTCTTT. This translates into CASSQGADTEAFF.

This chain joins TRBV6-2 or TRBV6-3 and TRBJ2-7, with a weak D call TRBD1 (6 bases). Germline V lookup: CDR1 MNHEY, CDR2 SVGEGT. The CDR3 contains 14 residues. Between the trimmed V and J ends, which lost 10 bases and 4 bases, there was a span of 20 bases. The CDR3 is CATFSLSDSYEQYF. The CDR3, as DNA: TGTGCCACCTTTTCTCTGTCGGACAGTTACGAGCAGTACTTC.